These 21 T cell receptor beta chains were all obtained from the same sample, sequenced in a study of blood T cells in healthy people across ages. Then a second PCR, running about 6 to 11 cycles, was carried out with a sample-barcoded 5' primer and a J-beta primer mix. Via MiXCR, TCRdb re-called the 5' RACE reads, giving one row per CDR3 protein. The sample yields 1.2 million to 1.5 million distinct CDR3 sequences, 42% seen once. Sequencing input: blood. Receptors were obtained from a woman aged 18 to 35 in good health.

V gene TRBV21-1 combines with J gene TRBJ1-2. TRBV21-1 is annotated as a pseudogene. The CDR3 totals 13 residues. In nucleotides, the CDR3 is TGTGCCAGCAGCATACATTACGGGAGGGGCTACACCTTC. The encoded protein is CASSIHYGRGYTF.

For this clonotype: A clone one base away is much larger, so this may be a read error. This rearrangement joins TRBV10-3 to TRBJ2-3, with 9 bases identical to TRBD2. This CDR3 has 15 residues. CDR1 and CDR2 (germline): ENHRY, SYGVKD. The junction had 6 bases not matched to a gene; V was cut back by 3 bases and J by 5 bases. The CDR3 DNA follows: TGTGCCATCAGTGACCTACGAGCGGGGGGAGATACGCAGTATTTT. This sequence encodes CAISDLRAGGDTQYF.

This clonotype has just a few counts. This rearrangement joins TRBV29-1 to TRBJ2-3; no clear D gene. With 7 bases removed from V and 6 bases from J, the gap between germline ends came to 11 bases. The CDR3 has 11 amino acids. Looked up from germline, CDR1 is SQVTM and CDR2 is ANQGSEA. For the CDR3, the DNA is TGCAGCGCGGACCGCCCTGATACGCAGTATTTT. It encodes CSADRPDTQYF.

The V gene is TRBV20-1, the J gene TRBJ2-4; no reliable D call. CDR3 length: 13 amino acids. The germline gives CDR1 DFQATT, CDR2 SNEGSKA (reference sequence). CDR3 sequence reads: CSPPGQAKNIQYF. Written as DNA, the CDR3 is TGCAGCCCCCCGGGCCAAGCCAAAAACATTCAGTACTTC.

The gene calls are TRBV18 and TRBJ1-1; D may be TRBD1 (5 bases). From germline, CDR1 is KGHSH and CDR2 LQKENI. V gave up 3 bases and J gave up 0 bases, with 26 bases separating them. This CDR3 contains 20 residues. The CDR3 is CASSPIRPRAMNFMNTEAFF. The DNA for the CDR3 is TGTGCCAGCTCACCTATCCGACCCAGGGCAATGAACTTCATGAACACTGAAGCTTTCTTT.

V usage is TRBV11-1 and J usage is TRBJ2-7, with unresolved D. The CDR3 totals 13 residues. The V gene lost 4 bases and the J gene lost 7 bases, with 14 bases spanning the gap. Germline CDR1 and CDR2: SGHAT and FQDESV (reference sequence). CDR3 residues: CASSSDGYNEQYF. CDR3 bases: TGTGCCAGCAGCTCCGACGGATACAATGAGCAGTACTTC.

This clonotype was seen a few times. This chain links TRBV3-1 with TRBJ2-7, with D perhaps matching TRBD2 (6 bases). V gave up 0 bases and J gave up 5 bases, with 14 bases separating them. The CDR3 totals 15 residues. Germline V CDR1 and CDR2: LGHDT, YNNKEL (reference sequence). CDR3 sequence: CASSQDSMGGDEQYF. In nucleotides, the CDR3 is TGTGCCAGCAGCCAAGATAGCATGGGGGGAGACGAGCAGTACTTC.

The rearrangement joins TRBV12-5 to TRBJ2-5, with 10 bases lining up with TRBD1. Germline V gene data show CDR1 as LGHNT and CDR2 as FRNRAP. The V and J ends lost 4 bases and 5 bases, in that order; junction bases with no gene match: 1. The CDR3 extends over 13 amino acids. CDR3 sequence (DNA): TGTGCTAGTGGTTCGGACAGGGGGGAGACCCAGTACTTC. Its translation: CASGSDRGETQYF. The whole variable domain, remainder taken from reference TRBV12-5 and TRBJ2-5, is DARVTQTPRHKVTEMGQEVTMRCQPILGHNTVFWYRQTMMQGLELLAYFRNRAPLDDSGMPKDRFSAEMPDATLATLKIQPSEPRDSAVYFCASGSDRGETQYFGPGTRLLVL.

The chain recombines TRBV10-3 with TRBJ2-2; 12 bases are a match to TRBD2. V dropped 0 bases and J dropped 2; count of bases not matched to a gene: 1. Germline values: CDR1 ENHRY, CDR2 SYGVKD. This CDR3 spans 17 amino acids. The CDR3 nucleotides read TGTGCCATCAGTGAGTCGACTAGCGGGAGTAACACCGGGGAGCTGTTTTTT. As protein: CAISESTSGSNTGELFF.

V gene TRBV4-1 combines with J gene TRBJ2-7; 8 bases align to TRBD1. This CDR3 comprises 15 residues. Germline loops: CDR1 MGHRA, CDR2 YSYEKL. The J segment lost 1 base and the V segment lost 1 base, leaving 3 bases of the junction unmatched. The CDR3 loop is CASSQVTGGSYEQYF. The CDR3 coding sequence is TGCGCCAGCAGCCAAGTAACAGGGGGGTCCTACGAGCAGTACTTC.

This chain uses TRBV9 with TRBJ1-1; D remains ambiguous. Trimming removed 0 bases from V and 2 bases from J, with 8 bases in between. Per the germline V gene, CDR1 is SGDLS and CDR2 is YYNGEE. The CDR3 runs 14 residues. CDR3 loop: CASSVALSNTEAFF. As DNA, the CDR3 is TGTGCCAGCAGCGTAGCGTTGAGTAACACTGAAGCTTTCTTT. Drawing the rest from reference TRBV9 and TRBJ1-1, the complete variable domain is DSGVTQTPKHLITATGQRVTLRCSPRSGDLSVYWYQQSLDQGLQFLIQYYNGEERAKGNILERFSAQQFPDLHSELNLSSLELGDSALYFCASSVALSNTEAFFGQGTRLTVV.

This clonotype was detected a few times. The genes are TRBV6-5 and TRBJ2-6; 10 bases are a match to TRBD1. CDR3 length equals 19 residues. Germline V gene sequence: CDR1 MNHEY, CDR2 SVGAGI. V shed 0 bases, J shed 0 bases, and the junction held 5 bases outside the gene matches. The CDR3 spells CASSYSGQGGYSGANVLTF. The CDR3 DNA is TGTGCCAGCAGTTACTCAGGACAGGGGGGTTACTCTGGGGCCAACGTCCTGACTTTC.

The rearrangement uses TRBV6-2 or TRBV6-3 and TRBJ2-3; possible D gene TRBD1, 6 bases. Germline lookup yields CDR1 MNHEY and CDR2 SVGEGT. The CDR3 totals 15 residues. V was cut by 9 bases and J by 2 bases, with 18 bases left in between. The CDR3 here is CASLPGDKITDTQYF. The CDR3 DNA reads TGTGCCAGTCTACCCGGGGACAAAATCACAGATACGCAGTATTTT.

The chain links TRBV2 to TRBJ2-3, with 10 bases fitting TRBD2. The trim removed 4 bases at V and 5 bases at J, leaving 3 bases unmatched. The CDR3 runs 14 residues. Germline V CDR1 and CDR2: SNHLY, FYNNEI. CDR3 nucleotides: TGTGCCAGCAGTGCGCTAGCGGGGGAAGATACGCAGTATTTT. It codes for CASSALAGEDTQYF.

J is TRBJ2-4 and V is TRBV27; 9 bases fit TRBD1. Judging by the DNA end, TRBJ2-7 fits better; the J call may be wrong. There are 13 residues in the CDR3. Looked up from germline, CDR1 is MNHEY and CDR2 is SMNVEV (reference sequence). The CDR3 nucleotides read TGTGCCAGCACCACAGGGGGCATGTACGAGCAGTACTTC. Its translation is CASTTGGMYEQYF.

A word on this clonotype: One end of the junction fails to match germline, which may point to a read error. This chain's CDR3 is CASSLGRGGGTTNEELFF. The CDR3 DNA is TGTGCCAGCAGTTTAGGGAGGGGAGGCGGAACAACTAATGAAGAACTGTTTTTT. V and J are TRBV12-3 or TRBV12-4 and TRBJ1-4; a possible D gene is TRBD1 (5 bases). The CDR3 loop spans 18 amino acids.

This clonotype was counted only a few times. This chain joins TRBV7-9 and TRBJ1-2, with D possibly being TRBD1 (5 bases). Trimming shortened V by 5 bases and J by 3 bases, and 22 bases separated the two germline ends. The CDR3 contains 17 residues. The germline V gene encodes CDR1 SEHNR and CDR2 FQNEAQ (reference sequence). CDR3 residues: CASSPTNLWDGDYGYTF. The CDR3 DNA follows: TGTGCCAGCAGCCCGACTAATTTATGGGACGGCGACTATGGCTACACCTTC.

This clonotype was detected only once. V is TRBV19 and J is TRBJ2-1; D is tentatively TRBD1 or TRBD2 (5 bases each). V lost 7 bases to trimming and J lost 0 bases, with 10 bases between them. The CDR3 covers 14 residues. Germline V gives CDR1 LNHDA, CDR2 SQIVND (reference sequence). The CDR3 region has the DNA TGTGCCAGTATGAGGGGCCGCTCCTACAATGAGCAGTTCTTC. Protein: CASMRGRSYNEQFF.

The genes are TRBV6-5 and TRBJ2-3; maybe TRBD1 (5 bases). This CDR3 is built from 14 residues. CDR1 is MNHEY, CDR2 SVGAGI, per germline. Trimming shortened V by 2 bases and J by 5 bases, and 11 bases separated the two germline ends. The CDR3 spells CASSYRQGVDTQYF. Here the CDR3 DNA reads TGTGCCAGCAGTTACAGGCAGGGCGTAGATACGCAGTATTTT.

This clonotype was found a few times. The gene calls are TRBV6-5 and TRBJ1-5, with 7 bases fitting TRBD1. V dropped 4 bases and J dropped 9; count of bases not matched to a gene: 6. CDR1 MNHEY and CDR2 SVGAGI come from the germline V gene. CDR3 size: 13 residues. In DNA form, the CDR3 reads TGTGCCAGCAGTTTCCAACAGGGGTTGCCCCAGCATTTT. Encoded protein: CASSFQQGLPQHF.

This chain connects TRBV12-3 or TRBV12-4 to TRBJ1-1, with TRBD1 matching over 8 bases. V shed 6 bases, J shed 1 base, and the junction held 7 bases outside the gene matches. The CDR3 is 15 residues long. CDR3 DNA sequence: TGTGCCAGCAGCCAAAGGACAGGGACGAACACTGAAGCTTTCTTT. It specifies CASSQRTGTNTEAFF.